The rows below give T cell receptor beta chains drawn from one sample of a study of T cell changes during pregnancy in multiple sclerosis. Method: immunoSEQ multiplex PCR; TCRdb's copy keeps in-frame clones and lacks some. The data hold over 35,000 clones, with 94% observed a single time. The sequencing used CD8+ T cells from peripheral blood mononuclear cells, collected in the third trimester of pregnancy. These receptors were taken from a female donor with multiple sclerosis, enrolled in a pregnancy study. Both conserved end residues are part of each CDR3. Each record gives: D gene, J gene, clone size, V gene, CDR3 protein, CDR3 DNA. The D gene is left open where the match is weak. Clone sizes are given selectively: once, few, many, or a class where the clone is expanded.

>TRBD2|TRBJ2-7|once|TRBV16
CASSVVGGRSVEQYF
TGTGCCAGCAGTGTGGTTGGCGGGAGGTCGGTCGAGCAGTACTTC
>TRBD1|TRBJ2-7|-|TRBV27
CASGGQGASEQYF
TGTGCCAGCGGGGGACAGGGGGCTTCCGAGCAGTACTTC
>-|TRBJ1-5|-|TRBV27
CASSFTAASNQPQHF
TGTGCCAGCAGTTTTACGGCGGCTAGCAATCAGCCCCAGCATTTT
>-|TRBJ1-2|-|TRBV7-6
CASSPRGGNYGYTF
TGTGCCAGCAGCCCCCGGGGGGGGAACTATGGCTACACCTTC
>-|TRBJ2-6|-|TRBV5-4
CASSSLAPTGANVLTF
TGTGCCAGCAGTTCCCTAGCACCGACTGGGGCCAACGTCCTGACTTTC
>TRBD1|TRBJ1-1|-|TRBV5-6
CASSLAQGGTEAFF
TGTGCCAGCAGCTTGGCACAGGGGGGCACTGAAGCTTTCTTT
>TRBD1|TRBJ2-7|-|TRBV27
CASSADRGLLLYEQYF
TGTGCCAGCAGTGCGGACAGGGGGCTATTGTTGTACGAGCAGTACTTC
>-|TRBJ2-2|-|TRBV7-9
CASGRAGVRNTGELFF
TGTGCCAGCGGTAGGGCAGGGGTTCGGAACACCGGGGAGCTGTTTTTT
>-|TRBJ1-5|-|TRBV10-3
CATKNPPRDQPQHF
TGTGCCACCAAGAACCCCCCCAGGGATCAGCCCCAGCATTTT
>-|TRBJ1-5|-|TRBV7-9
CASSLGSQPQHF
TGTGCCAGCAGCTTGGGCTCACAGCCCCAGCATTTT
>-|TRBJ2-5|-|TRBV7-9
CASSLESEETQYF
TGTGCCAGCAGCTTAGAATCCGAAGAGACCCAGTACTTC
>TRBD1|TRBJ1-1|-|TRBV13
CASRWTGENTEAFF
TGTGCCAGCCGCTGGACAGGGGAGAACACTGAAGCTTTCTTT
>TRBD2|TRBJ2-7|-|TRBV10-2
CASTPGTSGTYEQYF
TGCGCCAGCACCCCCGGGACTAGCGGAACCTACGAGCAGTACTTC
>TRBD1|TRBJ2-7|-|TRBV29-1
CSVEDRGNYEQYF
TGCAGCGTGGAAGACAGGGGGAACTACGAGCAGTACTTC
>-|TRBJ2-1|-|TRBV7-2
CASSLVPSGQNNEQFF
TGTGCCAGCAGCTTAGTTCCTAGTGGCCAAAACAATGAGCAGTTCTTC
>TRBD2|TRBJ2-5|-|TRBV5-1
CASSLAGGYETQYF
TGCGCCAGCAGCTTAGCGGGAGGGTATGAGACCCAGTACTTC
>-|TRBJ1-2|-|TRBV19
CASSMGHNYGYTF
TGTGCCAGTAGTATGGGCCATAACTATGGCTACACCTTC
>TRBD2|TRBJ2-1|-|TRBV2
CASSDPLAGSSYNEQFF
TGTGCCAGCAGTGACCCCCTAGCGGGGAGCTCCTACAATGAGCAGTTCTTC
>TRBD1|TRBJ2-3|-|TRBV27
CASSSNRDSSTDTQYF
TGTGCCAGCAGTTCCAACCGGGACAGTAGCACAGATACGCAGTATTTT
>-|TRBJ2-2|-|TRBV28
CASSRRGGGELFF
TGTGCCAGCAGTCGGAGAGGGGGCGGGGAGCTGTTTTTT
>TRBD2|TRBJ2-7|-|TRBV28
CASSSGLAGVAYEQYF
TGTGCCAGCTCGAGTGGGCTAGCGGGAGTAGCCTACGAGCAGTACTTC
>TRBD1|TRBJ2-7|-|TRBV7-9
CASSSKAGTGDGGEQYF
TGTGCCAGCAGCTCCAAAGCCGGGACAGGGGACGGAGGGGAGCAGTACTTC
>TRBD1|TRBJ2-1|-|TRBV28
CASSLGQESEQFF
TGTGCCAGCAGTTTGGGACAGGAGAGTGAGCAGTTCTTC
>TRBD1|TRBJ2-6|-|TRBV10-1
CASSEWDSTIRSGANVLTF
TGCGCCAGCAGTGAGTGGGACAGCACTATACGCTCTGGGGCCAACGTCCTGACTTTC
>TRBD1|TRBJ2-5|-|TRBV28
CASSAYRGIGETQYF
TGTGCCAGCAGTGCGTACAGGGGGATTGGAGAGACCCAGTACTTC
>TRBD2|TRBJ2-3|-|TRBV7-6
CASSLEAGGPKYF
TGTGCCAGCAGCTTAGAAGCGGGAGGGCCCAAGTATTTT
>TRBD1|TRBJ1-1|few|TRBV29-1
CSVQTGQYTEAFF
TGCAGCGTTCAGACAGGGCAGTACACTGAAGCTTTCTTT
>-|TRBJ2-2|-|TRBV13
CASSETGSYTGELFF
TGTGCCAGCAGCGAGACCGGGAGTTACACCGGGGAGCTGTTTTTT
>-|TRBJ2-7|-|TRBV27
CASSSRGPNWDEQYF
TGTGCCAGCAGCAGCAGGGGTCCTAACTGGGACGAGCAGTACTTC
>-|TRBJ1-2|-|TRBV7-8
CASSLMVPSYGYTF
TGTGCCAGCAGCTTAATGGTGCCGAGCTATGGCTACACCTTC
>-|TRBJ1-1|-|TRBV9
CASSVGRGGLSEAFF
TGTGCCAGCAGCGTAGGGAGGGGGGGGCTGTCTGAAGCTTTCTTT
>-|TRBJ2-6|-|TRBV28
CASSLWAGKIAGANVLTF
TGTGCCAGCAGCCTCTGGGCCGGGAAAATCGCTGGGGCCAACGTCCTGACTTTC
>TRBD2|TRBJ2-3|-|TRBV28
CASKGLETDTQYF
TGTGCCAGCAAGGGACTAGAAACAGATACGCAGTATTTT
>TRBD2|TRBJ2-1|-|TRBV9
CASSAAGAEVNEQFF
TGTGCCAGCAGCGCAGCGGGAGCGGAGGTCAATGAGCAGTTCTTC
>TRBD1|TRBJ1-1|-|TRBV29-1
CSGRDRGIVDTEAFF
TGCAGCGGCCGGGACAGGGGGATCGTGGACACTGAAGCTTTCTTT
>TRBD2|TRBJ2-1|-|TRBV27
CASSFGTSGPLDEQFF
TGTGCCAGCAGTTTTGGGACTAGCGGCCCTCTGGATGAGCAGTTCTTC
>-|TRBJ1-5|-|TRBV6-5
CASSYRRDSPNQPQHF
TGTGCCAGCAGTTATAGGCGTGACTCTCCCAATCAGCCCCAGCATTTT
>-|TRBJ2-1|-|TRBV27
CASSSVSEQFF
TGTGCCAGCAGTTCTGTGAGTGAGCAGTTCTTC
>TRBD2|TRBJ2-7|once|TRBV28
CASSSREFTREQYF
TGTGCCAGCAGTTCGCGGGAGTTTACTCGAGAGCAGTACTTC
>TRBD1|TRBJ2-2|-|TRBV7-8
CASSPTGGENSGELFF
TGTGCCAGCAGCCCGACAGGGGGGGAGAACTCCGGGGAGCTGTTTTTT
>TRBD2|TRBJ2-5|-|TRBV10-3
CATRAGEGETQYF
TGTGCCACCAGAGCGGGAGAGGGAGAGACCCAGTACTTC
>TRBD1|TRBJ2-1|-|TRBV28
CASSFGDSDYNEQFF
TGTGCCAGCAGTTTTGGGGACAGCGACTACAATGAGCAGTTCTTC
>TRBD1|TRBJ1-5|-|TRBV19
CASSMRQGVNQPQHF
TGTGCCAGTAGTATGAGACAGGGGGTGAATCAGCCCCAGCATTTT
>-|TRBJ2-7|-|TRBV28
CASSYSSYEQYF
TGTGCCAGCAGTTACAGCTCCTACGAGCAGTACTTC
>-|TRBJ2-1|-|TRBV2
CASSEDPEQGGLLGNEQFF
TGTGCCAGCAGTGAAGACCCCGAGCAGGGAGGATTACTAGGCAATGAGCAGTTCTTC
>TRBD2|TRBJ2-7|-|TRBV2
CASSDGGRAFNEQYF
TGTGCCAGCAGTGATGGCGGGAGGGCGTTTAACGAGCAGTACTTC
>-|TRBJ2-7|-|TRBV6-1
CASNLDGNGGEQYF
TGTGCCAGCAATCTTGACGGTAATGGAGGCGAGCAGTACTTC
>TRBD2|TRBJ2-7|-|TRBV6-6
CASKLAGGGGSYEQYF
TGTGCCAGCAAACTAGCGGGAGGAGGAGGCTCCTACGAGCAGTACTTC
>-|TRBJ2-7|-|TRBV7-2
CASSLSTTTYEQYF
TGTGCCAGCAGCTTAAGTACCACTACCTACGAGCAGTACTTC
>TRBD1|TRBJ1-2|-|TRBV25-1
CASSVGTGGNYGYTF
TGTGCCAGCAGTGTCGGGACAGGGGGGAACTATGGCTACACCTTC
>TRBD1|TRBJ1-2|-|TRBV7-9
CASSSPTGVNYGYTF
TGTGCCAGCAGCTCCCCGACAGGGGTCAACTATGGCTACACCTTC
>TRBD2|TRBJ2-3|-|TRBV6-1
CASSESGGRGDTQYF
TGTGCCAGCAGTGAAAGTGGCGGGAGAGGAGATACGCAGTATTTT
>TRBD2|TRBJ2-1|-|TRBV29-1
CSGEGYNEQFF
TGCAGCGGGGAGGGGTACAATGAGCAGTTCTTC
>TRBD2|TRBJ2-7|few|TRBV6-5
CASRPAWREIYEQYF
TGTGCCAGCAGGCCCGCCTGGCGGGAGATTTACGAGCAGTACTTC
>-|TRBJ1-4|-|TRBV15
CATSNPLNGGIREKLFF
TGTGCCACCAGCAACCCCCTAAACGGGGGGATAAGGGAAAAACTGTTTTTT
>TRBD2|TRBJ2-1|-|TRBV5-6
CASSLRLAGAGNEQFF
TGTGCCAGCAGCTTGAGACTAGCGGGAGCGGGGAATGAGCAGTTCTTC
>-|TRBJ2-7|-|TRBV5-1
CASSMTGPSYEQYF
TGCGCCAGCAGTATGACAGGACCCTCCTACGAGCAGTACTTC
>TRBD1|TRBJ1-4|-|TRBV6-4
CASSATGEDEKLFF
TGTGCCAGCAGTGCCACAGGGGAGGATGAAAAACTGTTTTTT
>TRBD1|TRBJ2-1|-|TRBV11-3
CASSLGQGASTYNEQFF
TGTGCCAGCAGCTTGGGACAGGGTGCTTCAACCTACAATGAGCAGTTCTTC